The source of this TCR beta chain is a study of tumor-infiltrating lymphocytes in primary liver carcinoma. Researchers drew blood RNA from unsorted whole blood and extracted germline DNA as well. Prior to surgery, around 3.6 milliliters of peripheral blood were drawn. The authors made TCR beta cDNA from around 500 ng total RNA with a constant-region primer. Investigators got TCR beta libraries out of three nested multiplex PCR rounds, done with slightly modified ARM-PCR. Forward primers for TRBV1-TRBV30 and a C-beta reverse primer served the first two PCR rounds, at 10 cycles each. TCRdb fed the multiplex PCR reads into MiXCR, producing one record per CDR3 protein. The sample contains around 330,000 distinct CDR3 sequences, roughly 60% of which appear only once. The CDR3 has 13 amino acids. The V gene's germline CDR1 is MNHEY and CDR2 SVGAGI. V was pared by 2 bases and J by 10 bases, with 7 bases of the junction left unmatched.

This TCR was sampled from a man aged 35 to 55 with primary liver carcinoma and hepatitis B virus infection. The sequenced sample was peripheral blood. The chain joins TRBV6-5 to TRBJ1-1; TRBD1 matches at 7 bases. The CDR3 protein is CASSYTRQGAAFF. CDR3 nucleotides: TGTGCCAGCAGTTACACCCGACAGGGCGCAGCTTTCTTT.